This TCR beta chain was documented in a study of blood T cell repertoires in COVID-19. Whole-study context: Acute-phase and convalescent COVID-19 samples originated in the United States, Italy and Spain.

Per the original methods: Nucleated cell counts were estimated from reference gene primer amplification. The table came from immunoSEQ multiplex PCR; TCRdb's copy has only in-frame clones and leaves some out. The V and J calls and clone size were taken over from that table, and D and trimming were inferred from the DNA. Of 140,000 or so clones detected, around 80% appear once; the ten largest clones hold around 16%. This clone was recorded at least ten times. Per germline, CDR1 LNHDA and CDR2 SQIVND (reference sequence). The CDR3 loop spans 16 amino acids. After removal of 5 bases from V and 4 bases from J, the junction contained 10 bases not matched to a gene.

The chain couples TRBV19 to TRBJ2-3; 9 bases are a match to TRBD2. This sequence originates from a man between 45 and 60 years old with acute or convalescent COVID-19. The sample was peripheral blood. CDR3 nucleotides: TGTGCCAGTAGTCCGCAAACTAGCGGGCATTCAGATACGCAGTATTTT. Residues: CASSPQTSGHSDTQYF.